This T cell receptor beta chain was captured by sequencing in a study of T cell repertoires in cytomegalovirus infection. The overall study: Public TCR beta signature analysis indicated the presence of both CMV infection and matching HLA type. Whole-study results and caveats: Carriers of CMV and the relevant HLA type were discriminated by public TCR beta frequency. Predominance within the ex vivo response was attributable to HLA-C-restricted CMV-specific TCR beta clonotypes.

A single record per CDR3 protein comes from TCRdb applying MiXCR to the reads. This sample has about 320,000 distinct CDR3 sequences, with around a tenth found just once. The CDR3 extends over 15 amino acids. V lost 6 bases to trimming and J lost 6 bases, with 19 bases between them. This clonotype turned up a few times. Its antigen is still unknown. This chain links TRBV12-3 or TRBV12-4 with TRBJ2-3; D may be TRBD1 (7 bases). This clonotype originated in a human donor in good health (CMV status not recorded). Some clones in this sample may be carry-over from other donors' samples. The specimen sequenced was PBMCs. This chain's CDR3 is CASSQGGRPQDTQYF. The DNA for the CDR3 is TGTGCCAGCAGCCAGGGGGGCAGACCTCAGGATACGCAGTATTTT.